This T cell receptor beta chain is drawn from a study of shared clonotypes between healthy human individuals (TCRdb year 2020). General notes on the study: The cohort comprised a couple of women and a few men aged 18 to 49 years. For each donor, CD4 naive and CD4 memory were each run on three plates, CD8 naive on two plates, and CD8 memory on one plate. Blood TCR repertoires of five healthy adults were deeply sequenced to estimate repertoire size and the extent of clonotype sharing between individuals. To increase sequencing depth and limit assay-specific biases, different laboratories used diverse techniques to prepare libraries and sequence TCR repertoires. Each donor's leukapheresis produced roughly between roughly 0.85 and 10 billion PBMCs.

Using the deep immunoSEQ assay, multiplex PCR amplified TCR CDR3 regions from genomic DNA. Genomic DNA extracted from each cell subset was distributed evenly over all wells of several immunoSEQ 96-well plates, and each plate served as one replicate. For sorted subsets, approximately 200 ng of genomic DNA, equivalent to around 30,000 T cell genomes, went into each replicate PCR. Purified libraries were quantified with a Qubit 3.0 fluorometer, sized on a Bioanalyzer 2100, and re-quantified with the KAPA Library Quantification kit. Every immunoSEQ 96-well plate was sequenced on a dedicated single-read 150-cycle Illumina NextSeq 550 flow cell. The authors' analysis ran thus. Because the immunoSEQ output held only junctional sequences and lacked quality scores, the filtering could not match the filtering applied to full-length reads. To assign V/J genes and CDR3, sequences were annotated using PyIR, a Python wrapper for IgBLAST v1.9, with IMGT germline references. Reads were filtered out if the reads had weak V/J assignments (E-value above 1e-6), no CDR3, stop codons, out-of-frame junctions, or ambiguous translated residues. V3J clonotypes were defined by identical inferred V gene, J gene, and CDR3 amino acid sequence. To compute the percentage overlap between repertoires, the number of shared unique clonotypes was divided by the size of the smaller repertoire. Richness of each repertoire was evaluated using RTK rarefaction, the Chao1 estimator, and Recon v2.1 estimates of unobserved clonotypes. OLGA was used to compute generation probabilities for all TCRbeta clonotypes that the gDNA method yielded from a handful of donors. TCRdb stores this immuneACCESS table with in-frame sequences only. Part of the clones is absent; in the studies checked, under half of the shortfall reflects unresolved V genes, and no reason is known for the rest. The V and J calls and clone size are taken from that table; D and trimming were inferred from the DNA. This sample lists some 2,000,000 clones; approximately 96% were detected once. About 0.13% of the sample is held by the ten biggest clonotypes.

Remarks on this clone: What this receptor recognizes is not known. Base qualities are not provided; no much larger clone lies one nucleotide away.

Reading the germline V gene gives CDR1 SGHTA and CDR2 FQGNSA. From the cysteine up to the phenylalanine, the CDR3 has a length of 11 residues. Only the CDR3 DNA is retained, 33 bases long and in frame from the first base. Between the V and J ends, shortened by 1 base and 7 bases respectively, the junction contains 4 bases. What the work shows at the level of the full study, not this receptor alone: Naive subsets generally had larger estimated clonotype richness than memory subsets did. Based on pairwise subsampling, the degree of clonotype sharing among donors was expected to be affected by sequencing depth. Compared with non-shared clonotypes, the clonotypes found in all four sorted-subset donors had higher generation probabilities. Sampling was limited to blood, and TCR repertoires in tissue likely differ from TCR repertoires in blood. When a handful of donors were compared, the shared fraction of clonotypes was 5% to 6.5% for naive CD4, about 4% for naive CD8, 2.3% for memory CD4, and roughly 0.43% for memory CD8. Because the study included only a small number of donors, the genetic and exposure-history diversity represented was limited. Incomplete sequencing was indicated by rarefaction of sorted-subset datasets, despite the large sequencing depth.

The donors were healthy, HIV-negative adults with no recently reported acute infections or vaccinations. Every donor was a Caucasian adult living in Nashville, Tennessee, USA. CD4+ T cells were enriched through magnetic negative selection, after which naive cells were positively selected on CD45RA and the remaining negative fraction served as the memory subset. After blood collection by leukapheresis, PBMCs were isolated using Ficoll-Histopaque density gradient centrifugation and then cryopreserved in the vapor phase of liquid nitrogen. Purity and quantity of every magnetically sorted T cell population were checked by analytical flow cytometry. Each sorted fraction had its genomic DNA isolated and then quantified by UV absorbance on a Nanodrop 2000c.

This chain is built from TRBV7-2 and TRBJ2-5; the D gene cannot be named for sure. The source material was naive CD4+ T cells sorted from blood. Read against the paper, the sample's cell subset or site label means: CD45RA+ positively selected. This TCR came from a man between 18 and 35 years old in good health. This receptor has the CDR3 CASSLVATQYF. The DNA reads TGTGCCAGCAGCTTAGTTGCGACCCAGTACTTC.